Listed below are T cell receptor beta chains from one sample, sequenced in a study of blood T cells in healthy people across ages. One entry per CDR3 protein results from TCRdb running MiXCR on the 5' RACE reads. The sample carries more than 650,000 distinct CDR3 sequences, 53% recorded once. Material: blood. Every receptor here comes from a man aged 80 or over in good health. Both conserved end residues are part of each CDR3. D genes are given only for firm matches. Clone size, where shown, is once, few, many, or a class for clones that have expanded.

D gene	J gene	clone size	V gene	CDR3 DNA	CDR3 protein
TRBD1	TRBJ1-1	NA	TRBV10-3	TGTGCCATCACTACAGGGGCAAACACTGAAGCTTTCTTT	CAITTGANTEAFF
TRBD1	TRBJ1-2	NA	TRBV25-1	TGTGCCAGCAGTCCTTCTCCGGGACAGGGAGGATATGGCTACACCTTC	CASSPSPGQGGYGYTF
NA	TRBJ2-3	once	TRBV29-1	TGCAGCGTCGGGGGGCAGCAGAGCACAGATACGCAGTATTTT	CSVGGQQSTDTQYF
NA	TRBJ2-7	NA	TRBV28	TGTGCCCTTCGGGGGCCGAACTACGAGCAGTACTTC	CALRGPNYEQYF
NA	TRBJ2-4	NA	TRBV20-1	TGCAGTGCCAAACACCGGGGCCCTTTAAACATTCAGTACTTC	CSAKHRGPLNIQYF
NA	TRBJ2-3	NA	TRBV28	TGTGCCAGCAGTTTACCCGGGGGGCGGGGCACAGATACGCAGTATTTT	CASSLPGGRGTDTQYF
TRBD1	TRBJ1-2	NA	TRBV5-6	TGTGCCAGCAGTTTAGGAGACAGGGCTTGGTCTGGCTACACCTTC	CASSLGDRAWSGYTF
TRBD2	TRBJ2-1	NA	TRBV9	TGTGCCAGCAGCGTAGGCGGGAGGGCCCGGGGTGAGCAGTTCTTC	CASSVGGRARGEQFF
NA	TRBJ2-5	few	TRBV2	TGTGCCAGGAGGACCTTAGAGACCCAGTACTTC	CARRTLETQYF
NA	TRBJ2-3	NA	TRBV5-1	TGCGCCAGCAGCTTGGAAGATCCAGCAGATACGCAGTATTTT	CASSLEDPADTQYF
TRBD1	TRBJ1-2	few	TRBV12-3/TRBV12-4	TGTGCCAGCAGTCGTCCCGGACAGGGGTATGGCTACACCTTC	CASSRPGQGYGYTF
NA	TRBJ2-7	NA	TRBV29-1	TGCAGCGTTGAGGACGGACACTACGAGCAGTACTTC	CSVEDGHYEQYF
TRBD1	TRBJ2-2	NA	TRBV29-1	TGCAGCGTCGCCGCAGGGGGCACCGGGGAGCTGTTTTTT	CSVAAGGTGELFF
NA	TRBJ2-1	few	TRBV27	TGTGCCAGCAGTCCCTGGCGGGGGCAGGGTACCTCTAATGAGCAGTTCTTC	CASSPWRGQGTSNEQFF
NA	TRBJ2-7	NA	TRBV29-1	TGCAGCGTTGTCAGTCCAGCCGAGCAGTACTTC	CSVVSPAEQYF
NA	TRBJ2-5	few	TRBV6-1	TGTGCCAGCAGTGTTTGGAGGGATGGAGAGACCCAGTACTTC	CASSVWRDGETQYF
NA	TRBJ2-7	NA	TRBV2	TGTGCCAGCAGCGGTCCGGGCAGGCACTACGAGCAGTACTTC	CASSGPGRHYEQYF
NA	TRBJ2-6	NA	TRBV3-1	TGTGCCAGCAGCCAAGGGTGGTTCAGGAGCTCTGGGGCCAACGTCCTGACTTTC	CASSQGWFRSSGANVLTF
NA	TRBJ2-1	few	TRBV29-1	TGCAGCGTTCGAGGGGTGGGTGAGCAGTTCTTC	CSVRGVGEQFF
TRBD1	TRBJ1-2	NA	TRBV5-1	TGCGCCAGCAGAACCGGGACAGGGTCCCCGGGGGGCTACACCTTC	CASRTGTGSPGGYTF
NA	TRBJ1-1	NA	TRBV28	TGTGCCAGCAGCCCTACGATGAACACTGAAGCTTTCTTT	CASSPTMNTEAFF
NA	TRBJ2-5	few	TRBV7-2	TGTGCCAGCAGCTTAGCGCGGCGTTTAGAGACCCAGTACTTC	CASSLARRLETQYF
NA	TRBJ1-2	once	TRBV7-9	TGTGCCAGCAGCTTCCCGACTGCACTCCCAGACTATGGCTACACCTTC	CASSFPTALPDYGYTF
TRBD2	TRBJ2-1	NA	TRBV14	TGTGCCAGCAGTATCCTGGCGGGAGTCTTGAATGAGCAGTTCTTC	CASSILAGVLNEQFF
NA	TRBJ2-5	few	TRBV4-1	TGCGCCAGCAGCCAAATTGAGGACTGGCCCCCAAAAGAGACCCAGTACTTC	CASSQIEDWPPKETQYF
NA	TRBJ1-2	NA	TRBV27	TGTGCCAGCAGTTTTGTCGGTCAGGGCGACTATGGCTACACCTTC	CASSFVGQGDYGYTF
TRBD2	TRBJ2-7	NA	TRBV6-1	TGTGCCAGCAGTGAGGGGACTAGCGGGAGGCCCTACTCCTACGAGCAGTACTTC	CASSEGTSGRPYSYEQYF
NA	TRBJ2-5	NA	TRBV3-1	TGTGCCAGCAGGCGTAACGGAGGAATGGAGACCCAGTACTTC	CASRRNGGMETQYF
NA	TRBJ2-3	few	TRBV5-1	TGCGCCAGCAGCTTAACCCCTGACACAGATACGCAGTATTTT	CASSLTPDTDTQYF
NA	TRBJ2-2	NA	TRBV11-2	TGTGCCAGCAGCCCCCCGTGGACCGCTGTGGGGGAGCTGTTTTTT	CASSPPWTAVGELFF
NA	TRBJ2-1	few	TRBV5-1	TGCGCCAGCAGCCAAGGGAGAACCTACAATGAGCAGTTCTTC	CASSQGRTYNEQFF
NA	TRBJ1-1	few	TRBV5-1	TGTGCCAGCAGTTTAGAAGGGGGCACTGAAGCTTTCTTT	CASSLEGGTEAFF
NA	TRBJ2-5	NA	TRBV6-1	TGTGCCAGCAGTGTCTTATATGGTAATGAGCAGTACTTC	CASSVLYGNEQYF
TRBD2	TRBJ2-7	few	TRBV7-3	TGTGCCAGCAGCCTAATGGGGGGGTCTTACGAGCAGTACTTC	CASSLMGGSYEQYF
NA	TRBJ1-1	many	TRBV6-2/TRBV6-3	TGTGCCAGCAGTTATTTGGGGCCTGTGAAAGCTTTCTTT	CASSYLGPVKAFF
TRBD1	TRBJ1-3	NA	TRBV3-1	TGTGCCAGCAGCCAATGGGGACAGGCGAACTCTGGAAACACCATATATTTT	CASSQWGQANSGNTIYF
NA	TRBJ1-2	NA	TRBV5-1	TGCGCCAGCAGCATGGACAGAATCTATGGCTACACCTTC	CASSMDRIYGYTF
NA	TRBJ2-1	NA	TRBV24-1	TGTGCCACCAGTGCTAGCCCGGCCCTCAATGAGCAGTTCTTC	CATSASPALNEQFF
NA	TRBJ2-7	NA	TRBV30	TGTGCCTGGAGGCCTTCCCCTAGCGACGTGTACGAGCAGTACTTC	CAWRPSPSDVYEQYF
NA	TRBJ1-5	NA	TRBV4-1	TGCGCCAGCAGCCAAGATGGATCAGGGACCAGCAATCAGCCCCGGCATTTT	CASSQDGSGTSNQPRHF